Shown below are 9 T cell receptor beta chains from a single sample sequenced in a study of esophageal squamous cell carcinoma under preoperative chemotherapy. TCRdb passed the PCR reads through MiXCR, listing each CDR3 protein once. Here the sample spans fewer than 40,000 distinct CDR3 sequences, 40% to 60% being singletons. Stated time point: before preoperative PTX-NDP chemotherapy. The specimen was obtained from a patient given preoperative chemotherapy. These receptors were collected from a human donor with esophageal squamous cell carcinoma. The donor label of this sample is uncertain.

This clonotype was observed a few times. The chain uses TRBV12-3 or TRBV12-4 and TRBJ2-5; D gene ambiguous. The J call may be faulty, since TRBJ2-1 better matches the DNA end. This CDR3 is 17 amino acids long. The CDR3 DNA is TGTGCCAGCAGTTTAAGTCGGATAGGACCCTTGCGGACTGAGCAGTTCTTC. Protein product: CASSLSRIGPLRTEQFF.

This clonotype was seen repeatedly, ten times or more. The chain carries TRBV7-8 and TRBJ2-1, with TRBD2 matching over 11 bases. Per germline, CDR1 SGHVS and CDR2 FQNEAQ. The CDR3 is 16 amino acids. After removal of 5 bases from V and 7 bases from J, the junction contained 10 bases not matched to a gene. CDR3 protein: CASSPLLAGAGNEQFF. In DNA form, the CDR3 reads TGTGCCAGCAGCCCCCTACTAGCGGGGGCAGGGAATGAGCAGTTCTTC.

The rearrangement links TRBV28 to TRBJ2-1; 8 bases line up with TRBD1. The CDR3 runs to 15 residues. The junction had 10 bases not matched to a gene; V was cut back by 4 bases and J by 8 bases. Per germline, CDR1 MDHEN and CDR2 SYDVKM. The CDR3: CASSYTGQASHEQFF. CDR3 nucleotides: TGTGCCAGCAGTTATACGGGACAGGCCTCACATGAGCAGTTCTTC.

The V call is TRBV27, the J call TRBJ2-5; D is perhaps TRBD1 or TRBD2 (6 bases each). V was pared by 5 bases and J by 5 bases, with 18 bases between. The CDR3 sequence is 15 residues long. Germline CDR1 is MNHEY and CDR2 is SMNVEV (reference sequence). CDR3 region: CASSPLGGFGETQYF. In DNA form, the CDR3 reads TGTGCCAGCAGTCCCCTGGGGGGCTTCGGGGAGACCCAGTACTTC.

In its sample, this clonotype was seen many times. V is TRBV6-5 and J is TRBJ2-7; D is undetermined. CDR1 MNHEY and CDR2 SVGAGI come from the germline V gene. Trimming took 4 bases from V and 3 from J, leaving 10 bases between them. This CDR3 has 13 residues. CDR3 region: CASSFSFNYEQYF. As DNA, the CDR3 is TGTGCCAGCAGTTTTTCCTTTAACTACGAGCAGTACTTC.

Turning to this clonotype: Since a much larger clone is just one base distant, this may be a read error. This is likely a read error, given that the CDR3 carries no conserved phenylalanine or tryptophan at its end. This sequence joins TRBV27 and TRBJ2-1; TRBD2 might be the D (7 bases). Trimming shortened V by 6 bases and J by 6 bases, and 18 bases separated the two germline ends. This CDR3 comprises 15 residues. Looked up from germline, CDR1 is MNHEY and CDR2 is SMNVEV (reference sequence). CDR3 DNA: TGTGCCAGCAGCTTAGGGGGGACTACCTCCAATGAGCAGTTCTCC. Translated, it gives CASSLGGTTSNEQFS.

By frequency in the sample, this clonotype is medium-sized. The chain employs TRBV7-9 and TRBJ2-5; 14 bases line up with TRBD2. Germline CDR1 is SEHNR and CDR2 is FQNEAQ (reference sequence). The ends lost 3 bases at V and 4 bases at J; junction bases unmatched: 7. The CDR3 runs to 17 residues. For the CDR3, the DNA is TGTGCCAGCAGCTTTCCGGGACTAGCGGGAGTGGTAGAGACCCAGTACTTC. Residues: CASSFPGLAGVVETQYF.

This clonotype was detected many times. V gene TRBV12-3 or TRBV12-4 combines with J gene TRBJ2-3; no firm D call. The CDR3 is made up of 13 amino acids. Trimming took off 4 bases at V and 9 bases at J, with 14 bases between the two ends. The CDR3 nucleotides read TGTGCCAGCAGTTCAGACGGCAGTGCGACGCAGTATTTT. It is translated as CASSSDGSATQYF.

For this clonotype: This may stem from a read error, because a much larger clone lies one nucleotide away. The chain has TRBV5-4 and TRBJ2-1, with a tentative D call TRBD1 (6 bases). Per germline, CDR1 SGHNT and CDR2 YYREEE (reference sequence). V was pared by 4 bases and J by 13 bases, with 24 bases between. The CDR3 has 15 residues. This CDR3 is CASSGQNIQQETQFF. The CDR3 DNA follows: TGTGCCAGCAGCGGACAGAACATCCAGCAAGAGACCCAGTTCTTC.